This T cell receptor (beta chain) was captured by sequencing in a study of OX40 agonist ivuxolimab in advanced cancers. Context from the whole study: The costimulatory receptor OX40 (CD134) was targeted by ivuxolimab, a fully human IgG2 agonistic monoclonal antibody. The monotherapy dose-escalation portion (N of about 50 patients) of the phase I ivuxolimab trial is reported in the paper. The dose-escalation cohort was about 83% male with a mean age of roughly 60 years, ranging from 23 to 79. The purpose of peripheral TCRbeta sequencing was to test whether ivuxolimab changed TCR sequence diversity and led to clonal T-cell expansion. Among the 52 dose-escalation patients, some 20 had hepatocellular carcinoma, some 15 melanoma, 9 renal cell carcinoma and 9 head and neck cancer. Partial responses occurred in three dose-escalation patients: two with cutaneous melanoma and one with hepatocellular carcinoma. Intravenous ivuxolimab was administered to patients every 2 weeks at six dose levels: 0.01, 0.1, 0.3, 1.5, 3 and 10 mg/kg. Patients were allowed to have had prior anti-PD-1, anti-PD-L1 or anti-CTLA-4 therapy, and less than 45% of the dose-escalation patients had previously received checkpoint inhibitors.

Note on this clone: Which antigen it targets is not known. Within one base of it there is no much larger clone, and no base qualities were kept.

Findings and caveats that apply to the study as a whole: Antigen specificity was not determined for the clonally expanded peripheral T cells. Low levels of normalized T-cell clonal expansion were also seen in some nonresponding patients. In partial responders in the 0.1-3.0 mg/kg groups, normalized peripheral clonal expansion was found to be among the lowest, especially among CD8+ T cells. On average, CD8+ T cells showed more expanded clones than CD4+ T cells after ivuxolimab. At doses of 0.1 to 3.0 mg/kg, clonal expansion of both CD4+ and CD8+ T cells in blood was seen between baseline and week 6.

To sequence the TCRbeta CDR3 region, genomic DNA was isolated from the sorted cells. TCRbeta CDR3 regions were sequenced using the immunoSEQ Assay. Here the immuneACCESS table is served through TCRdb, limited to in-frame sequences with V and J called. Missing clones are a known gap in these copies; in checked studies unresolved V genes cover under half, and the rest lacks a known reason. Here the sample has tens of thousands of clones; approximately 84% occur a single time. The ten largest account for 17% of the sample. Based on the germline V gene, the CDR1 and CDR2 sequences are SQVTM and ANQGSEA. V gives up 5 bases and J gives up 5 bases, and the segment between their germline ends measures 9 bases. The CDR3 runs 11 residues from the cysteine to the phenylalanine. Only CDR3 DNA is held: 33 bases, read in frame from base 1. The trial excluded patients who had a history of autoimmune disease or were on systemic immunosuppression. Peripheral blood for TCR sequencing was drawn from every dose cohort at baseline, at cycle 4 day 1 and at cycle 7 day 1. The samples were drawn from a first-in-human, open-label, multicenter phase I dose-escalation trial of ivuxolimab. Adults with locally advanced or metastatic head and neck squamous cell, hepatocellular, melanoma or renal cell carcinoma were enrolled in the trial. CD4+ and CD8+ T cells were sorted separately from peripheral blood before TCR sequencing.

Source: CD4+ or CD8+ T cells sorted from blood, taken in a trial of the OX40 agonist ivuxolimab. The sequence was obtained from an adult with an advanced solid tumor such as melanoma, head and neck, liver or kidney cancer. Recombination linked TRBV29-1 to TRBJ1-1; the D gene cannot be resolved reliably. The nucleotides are TGCAGCGTTTTCTGGGAGACTGAAGCTTTCTTT. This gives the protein CSVFWETEAFF. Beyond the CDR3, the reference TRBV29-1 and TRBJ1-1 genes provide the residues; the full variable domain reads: SAVISQKPSRDICQRGTSLTIQCQVDSQVTMMFWYRQQPGQSLTLIATANQGSEATYESGFVIDKFPISRPNLTFSTLTVSNMSPEDSSIYLCSVFWETEAFFGQGTRLTVV.